These 5 T cell receptor beta chains were all obtained from the same sample, sequenced in a study of technical replicates of blood from a few donors. Measured with immunoSEQ multiplex PCR; TCRdb has only the in-frame clones, and not every one. Among some 99,000 clones listed, roughly 96% were seen once. Sequencing was carried out using T cells isolated from PBMCs. These receptors were taken from a human donor in good health.

The chain employs TRBV19 and TRBJ1-5, with 9 bases that match TRBD1. With 7 bases clipped from V and 0 bases from J, the junction kept 10 bases outside the gene matches. CDR1 LNHDA and CDR2 SQIVND come from the germline V gene (reference sequence). The CDR3 runs 17 residues. CDR3 sequence (DNA): TGTGCCAGTAACCGGGGACAGGGAATTTATAGCAATCAGCCCCAGCATTTT. As protein: CASNRGQGIYSNQPQHF. Using reference TRBV19 and TRBJ1-5 for the parts outside the CDR3, the full variable domain is DGGITQSPKYLFRKEGQNVTLSCEQNLNHDAMYWYRQDPGQGLRLIYYSQIVNDFQKGDIAEGYSVSREKKESFPLTVTSAQKNPTAFYLCASNRGQGIYSNQPQHFGDGTRLSIL.

The chain is built from TRBV7-9 and TRBJ1-6; 7 nucleotides agree with TRBD1. The CDR3 has 15 residues. The V gene end was trimmed by 5 bases and the J gene end by 10 bases; junction bases not matched to a gene: 11. CDR1 and CDR2 from the germline V gene are SEHNR and FQNEAQ (reference sequence). The CDR3 sequence is CASSLPDRVRSPLHF. For the CDR3, the DNA is TGTGCCAGCAGCCTACCAGACAGGGTCCGATCACCCCTCCACTTT.

This chain connects TRBV4-1 to TRBJ2-3; 8 positions match TRBD2. The ends lost 0 bases at V and 3 bases at J; junction bases unmatched: 5. The CDR3 is made up of 16 amino acids. Germline lookup yields CDR1 MGHRA and CDR2 YSYEKL. CDR3 nucleotides: TGCGCCAGCAGCCAAGAGGAAAGACTAGCGACAGATACGCAGTATTTT. This codes for CASSQEERLATDTQYF.

This clone came up once. V gene TRBV5-1 combines with J gene TRBJ2-7, with 7 bases aligning to TRBD2. With 4 bases clipped from V and 6 bases from J, the junction kept 10 bases outside the gene matches. The CDR3 sequence is 14 residues long. CDR1 is SGHRS, CDR2 YFSETQ, per germline. Here the CDR3 reads CASSGRDTGGEQYF. The CDR3 region has the DNA TGCGCCAGCAGCGGGCGGGATACGGGAGGCGAGCAGTACTTC.

This clone showed up just once. The rearrangement links TRBV19 to TRBJ2-7, with 7 bases fitting TRBD1. Per germline, CDR1 LNHDA and CDR2 SQIVND (reference sequence). CDR3 size: 15 residues. Trimming cost V 1 base and J 4 bases; bases outside gene matches: 7. The CDR3 DNA is TGTGCCAGTAGTATAGGAGGGACAGAGGCGTACGAGCAGTACTTC. Protein sequence: CASSIGGTEAYEQYF.